This TCR beta chain emerged from a study of blood T cell repertoires in COVID-19. As for the study in general: The United States, Italy and Spain were the sources of the acute and convalescent COVID-19 samples.

The CDR3 extends over 12 amino acids. Germline trimming cut 5 bases from V and 10 bases from J; bases unmatched to any gene: 7. Original data processing: Nucleated cell counts were estimated from reference gene primer amplification. Only in-frame clones appear in the TCRdb table, and some are missing; sequencing was by immunoSEQ multiplex PCR. That table gives V, J and clone size, and the DNA gave D and trimming. Of around 230,000 clones in the sample, around 87% are singletons; the top ten hold 7.2%. The sequencing input was peripheral blood. This receptor was obtained from a man in his sixties who had recovered from COVID-19. The chain joins TRBV12-3 or TRBV12-4 to TRBJ1-1; 7 positions agree with TRBD1. DNA of the CDR3: TGTGCCAGCAGTCCAACCGACAGGGCAGCTTTCTTT. Translating it yields CASSPTDRAAFF.